The rows below give T cell receptor beta chains drawn from one sample of a study of CD8 T cells in ankylosing spondylitis. TCRdb used MiXCR to reprocess the 5' RACE reads, holding one entry per CDR3 protein. The sample carries around 250,000 distinct CDR3 sequences, roughly 10% recorded once. What was sequenced was blood, either unsorted or a sorted T cell fraction (not recorded which). These receptors all stem from a male donor with ankylosing spondylitis or in good health (not recorded which). Each CDR3 is given with its conserved first and last residue. Fields, in order: clone size, D gene, V gene, J gene, CDR3 protein, CDR3 DNA. The D gene is left open where the match is weak. For some rows the clone size is stated as once, few or many, or as a class when expanded; others skip it.

>many|TRBD2|TRBV7-2|TRBJ2-5
CASSFTSGQETQYF
TGTGCCAGCAGCTTTACTAGCGGACAAGAGACCCAGTACTTC
>many|-|TRBV20-1|TRBJ2-1
CSARGRGNYNEQFF
TGCAGTGCTAGAGGGCGGGGAAACTACAATGAGCAGTTCTTC
>many|TRBD1|TRBV25-1|TRBJ2-2
CASLPGTGVGELFF
TGTGCCAGTCTTCCCGGGACAGGGGTCGGGGAGCTGTTTTTT
>few|TRBD2|TRBV29-1|TRBJ2-1
CSLESSGNYNEQFF
TGCAGCCTTGAGTCTAGCGGGAACTACAATGAGCAGTTCTTC
>few|-|TRBV29-1|TRBJ1-1
CSAEEGDWAEAFF
TGCAGCGCCGAGGAGGGGGACTGGGCTGAAGCTTTCTTT
>many|-|TRBV29-1|TRBJ2-2
CSVSPTGRDTGELFF
TGCAGCGTGAGTCCCACAGGGAGGGACACCGGGGAGCTGTTTTTT
>-|-|TRBV27|TRBJ1-1
CASSLYAGTNTEAFF
TGTGCCAGCAGTTTATACGCAGGGACTAACACTGAAGCTTTCTTT
>-|-|TRBV5-1|TRBJ2-5
CASSPRQAETQYF
TGCGCCAGCAGCCCGAGACAGGCAGAGACCCAGTACTTC
>-|TRBD1|TRBV10-3|TRBJ2-7
CAINKQGSYEQYF
TGTGCCATCAACAAACAGGGGAGCTACGAGCAGTACTTC
>-|-|TRBV5-1|TRBJ2-7
CASSSEFPGSSESYKQYF
TGCGCCAGCAGCTCGGAGTTTCCCGGCAGTTCTGAAAGCTACAAGCAGTACTTC
>-|-|TRBV20-1|TRBJ1-1
CSAAPGQMNTEAFF
TGCAGTGCAGCCCCCGGACAGATGAACACTGAAGCTTTCTTT
>many|TRBD1|TRBV20-1|TRBJ1-2
CSARDRETNYGYTF
TGCAGTGCCCGGGACAGGGAGACTAACTATGGCTACACCTTC
>many|-|TRBV9|TRBJ2-7
CASSVGAGVSPYEQYF
TGTGCCAGCAGCGTAGGAGCCGGGGTCTCCCCCTACGAGCAGTACTTC
>-|-|TRBV29-1|TRBJ1-2
CSVEGREGPGVYYGYTF
TGCAGCGTTGAAGGGCGCGAGGGGCCGGGGGTTTACTATGGCTACACCTTC
>-|-|TRBV4-1|TRBJ1-4
CASSQSMTTNEKLFF
TGCGCCAGCAGCCAGAGCATGACAACTAATGAAAAACTGTTTTTT
>many|-|TRBV4-2|TRBJ1-4
CASSQGSSVREKLFF
TGTGCCAGCAGCCAAGGGTCATCCGTTCGCGAAAAACTGTTTTTT
>-|TRBD2|TRBV28|TRBJ2-3
CASNSGDPDTQYF
TGTGCCAGCAATAGCGGGGATCCAGATACGCAGTATTTT
>many|-|TRBV27|TRBJ2-7
CASSKDRWPYEQYF
TGTGCCAGCAGTAAAGACAGGTGGCCCTACGAGCAGTACTTC
>many|-|TRBV20-1|TRBJ2-3
CSARVQGPGTQYF
TGCAGTGCTAGAGTCCAGGGCCCGGGGACGCAGTATTTT
>many|-|TRBV7-6|TRBJ1-1
CASSSGPGPMNTEAFF
TGTGCCAGCAGCTCAGGACCGGGACCCATGAACACTGAAGCTTTCTTT
>many|-|TRBV4-2|TRBJ2-3
CASSRGTSWGPQYF
TGTGCCAGCAGCCGCGGTACGTCCTGGGGTCCGCAGTATTTT
>few|TRBD2|TRBV11-2|TRBJ2-3
CASSLRTSGIVTDTQYF
TGTGCCAGCAGCCTCAGAACTAGCGGGATCGTGACAGATACGCAGTATTTT
>few|TRBD2|TRBV5-1|TRBJ2-7
CASSPGTSSSEQYF
TGCGCCAGCAGCCCTGGGACTAGCTCCTCCGAGCAGTACTTC
>many|-|TRBV29-1|TRBJ2-3
CSVEVYQSPTDTQYF
TGCAGCGTTGAAGTCTATCAATCTCCCACAGATACGCAGTATTTT
>few|-|TRBV12-5|TRBJ2-1
CASGHEGTYNEQFF
TGTGCTAGTGGCCATGAGGGGACTTACAATGAGCAGTTCTTC
>-|TRBD1|TRBV4-2|TRBJ1-2
CASSQEWTGGFYGYTF
TGTGCCAGCAGCCAAGAATGGACAGGGGGTTTTTATGGCTACACCTTC
>-|-|TRBV2|TRBJ2-2
CASSTRGTTGELFF
TGTGCCAGCAGTACGAGGGGTACCACCGGGGAGCTGTTTTTT
>many|TRBD2|TRBV28|TRBJ2-5
CASSPSLIAGGQETQYF
TGTGCCAGCAGTCCCTCCCTAATAGCGGGGGGGCAAGAGACCCAGTACTTC
>many|TRBD2|TRBV5-1|TRBJ2-3
CASAVVAGGPTDTQYF
TGCGCCAGCGCCGTCGTGGCGGGGGGTCCCACAGATACGCAGTATTTT
>-|TRBD1|TRBV6-6|TRBJ1-1
CASRPETGTDAFF
TGTGCCAGCAGGCCAGAAACCGGGACAGATGCTTTCTTT
>many|-|TRBV5-1|TRBJ2-7
CASRDFLRTPLEQYF
TGCGCCAGCAGGGATTTCCTACGAACGCCCCTCGAGCAGTACTTC
>many|-|TRBV5-1|TRBJ1-2
CASSSTVAYGYTF
TGCGCCAGCAGTTCGACAGTCGCCTATGGCTACACCTTC
>few|-|TRBV7-2|TRBJ2-1
CASSFPEGTEQFF
TGTGCCAGCAGCTTCCCCGAAGGTACTGAGCAGTTCTTC
>many|-|TRBV12-3/TRBV12-4|TRBJ1-2
CASSFAAGGGGYTF
TGTGCCAGCAGTTTCGCCGCGGGCGGAGGTGGCTACACCTTC
>-|TRBD2|TRBV20-1|TRBJ2-1
CSARRGLAGLNEQFF
TGCAGTGCCCGACGGGGGCTAGCGGGGCTCAATGAGCAGTTCTTC
>many|-|TRBV29-1|TRBJ1-1
CSVRQMNTEAFF
TGCAGCGTTAGACAGATGAACACTGAAGCTTTCTTT
>few|TRBD1|TRBV5-8|TRBJ1-6
CASSFRTGNSPLHF
TGTGCCAGCAGCTTCCGGACAGGGAATTCACCCCTCCACTTT
>few|-|TRBV9|TRBJ2-1
CASSVEARNEQFF
TGTGCCAGCAGCGTAGAAGCACGGAATGAGCAGTTCTTC
>many|TRBD2|TRBV6-2/TRBV6-3|TRBJ2-1
CASNPSGGSFNEQFF
TGTGCCAGCAACCCCAGCGGGGGTTCGTTCAATGAGCAGTTCTTC
>many|TRBD2|TRBV20-1|TRBJ2-5
CSASYASGDTSGETQYF
TGCAGTGCTAGCTACGCTAGCGGGGATACCAGCGGGGAGACCCAGTACTTC
>many|TRBD2|TRBV5-1|TRBJ2-3
CASSQLAGTVTDTQYF
TGCGCCAGCAGCCAGCTAGCGGGAACAGTCACAGATACGCAGTATTTT
>many|-|TRBV7-2|TRBJ1-6
CASSFRVGNSPLHF
TGTGCCAGCAGCTTCAGGGTTGGGAATTCACCCCTCCACTTT
>-|-|TRBV20-1|TRBJ2-7
CSAGGAHYEQYF
TGCAGTGCCGGGGGCGCCCACTACGAGCAGTACTTC
>many|TRBD2|TRBV5-1|TRBJ2-7
CASSFSSGGHEQYF
TGCGCCAGCAGCTTCTCTAGCGGCGGCCACGAGCAGTACTTC